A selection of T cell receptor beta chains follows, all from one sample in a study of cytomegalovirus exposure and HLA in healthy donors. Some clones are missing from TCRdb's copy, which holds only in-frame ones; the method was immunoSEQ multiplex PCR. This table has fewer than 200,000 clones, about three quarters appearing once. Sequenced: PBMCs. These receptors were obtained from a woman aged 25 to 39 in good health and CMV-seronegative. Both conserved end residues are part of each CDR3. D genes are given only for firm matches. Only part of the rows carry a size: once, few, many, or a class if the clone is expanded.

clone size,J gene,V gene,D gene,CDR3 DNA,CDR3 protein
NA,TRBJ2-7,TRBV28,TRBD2,TGTGCCAGCAGCTCCCCGGGGGTAGCGGGACTCTACGAGCAGTACTTC,CASSSPGVAGLYEQYF
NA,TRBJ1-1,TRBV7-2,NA,TGTGCCAGCAGCCGGCGGGGGGGCATGAACACTGAAGCTTTCTTT,CASSRRGGMNTEAFF
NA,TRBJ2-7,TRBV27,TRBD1,TGTGCCAGCAGTTTAAGAGGGGGCGCGATCTACGAGCAGTACTTC,CASSLRGGAIYEQYF
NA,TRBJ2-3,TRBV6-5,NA,TGTGCCAGCAGTTTTCATATGGGACTCACAGATACGCAGTATTTT,CASSFHMGLTDTQYF
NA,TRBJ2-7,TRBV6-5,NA,TGTGCCAGCAGTGTACAGGGAGGGTCCTACGAGCAGTACTTC,CASSVQGGSYEQYF
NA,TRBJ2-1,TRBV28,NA,TGTGCCAGCAGTTACATACCAGCTCGGAAGGGGGAGTATGAGCAGTTCTTC,CASSYIPARKGEYEQFF
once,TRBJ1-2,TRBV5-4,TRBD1,TGTGCCAGCAGTCGAGGGGCGGGGACAGGGGGTAGTGGCTACACCTTC,CASSRGAGTGGSGYTF
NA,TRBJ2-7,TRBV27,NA,TGTGCCAGCAGTCCCGGGACTCCAGAGGGCGAGCAGTACTTC,CASSPGTPEGEQYF
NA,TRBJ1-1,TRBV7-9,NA,TGTGCCAGCAGTAGACAGCCGAACACTGAAGCTTTCTTT,CASSRQPNTEAFF
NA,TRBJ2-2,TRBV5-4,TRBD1,TGTGCCAGCAGCTATGGACAGGGTGGGAACACCGGGGAGCTGTTTTTT,CASSYGQGGNTGELFF
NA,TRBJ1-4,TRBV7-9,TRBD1,TGTGCCAGCAGCTTACCGGGACAGGGGGCGGATGAAAAACTGTTTTTT,CASSLPGQGADEKLFF
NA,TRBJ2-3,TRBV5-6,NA,TGTGCCAGCACCAATTCCGGGGTTACGCAGTATTTT,CASTNSGVTQYF
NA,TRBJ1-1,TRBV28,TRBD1,TGTGCCAGCAGAAGGGACAGTATGAACACTGAAGCTTTCTTT,CASRRDSMNTEAFF
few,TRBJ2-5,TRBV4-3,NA,TGCGCCAGCAGCCATTATAACCGGGAGCAAGAGACCCAGTACTTC,CASSHYNREQETQYF
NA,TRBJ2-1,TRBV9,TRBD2,TGTGCCAGCAGCGTCGGTAGCGGGGTTTACAATGAGCAGTTCTTC,CASSVGSGVYNEQFF
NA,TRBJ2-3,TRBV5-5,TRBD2,TGTGCCAGCAGCATATATCTAGCGGAGACAGATACGCAGTATTTT,CASSIYLAETDTQYF
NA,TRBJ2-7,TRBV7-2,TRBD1,TGTGCCAGCAGCCCCCGACAGGGGCCCTACGAGCAGTACTTC,CASSPRQGPYEQYF
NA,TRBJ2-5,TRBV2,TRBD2,TGTGCCAGCAGTCGGGGGGGGCTGGAGACCCAGTACTTC,CASSRGGLETQYF
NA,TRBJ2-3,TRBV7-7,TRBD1,TGTGCCAGCAGCCCGACAGGGGGAGGCACAGATACGCAGTATTTT,CASSPTGGGTDTQYF
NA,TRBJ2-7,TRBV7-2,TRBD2,TGTGCCAGCAGCTTGACTAGCGGAAGCTACGAGCAGTACTTC,CASSLTSGSYEQYF
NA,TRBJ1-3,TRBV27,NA,TGTGCCAGCAGTCCTAGGCGAGTTTCTGGAAACACCATATATTTT,CASSPRRVSGNTIYF
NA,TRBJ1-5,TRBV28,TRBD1,TGTGCCAGCATCGACAGGGGCTGGGGCAATCAGCCCCAGCATTTT,CASIDRGWGNQPQHF
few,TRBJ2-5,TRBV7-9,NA,TGTGCCAGCAGAGGCGGTAGGCAAGAGACCCAGTACTTC,CASRGGRQETQYF
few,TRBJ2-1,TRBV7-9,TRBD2,TGTGCCAGCAGCCTACCGGGAGGGCTGAACAATGAGCAGTTCTTC,CASSLPGGLNNEQFF
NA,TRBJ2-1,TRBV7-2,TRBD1,TGTGCCAGCAGCTCACCGACAGGGGACAATGAGCAGTTCTTC,CASSSPTGDNEQFF
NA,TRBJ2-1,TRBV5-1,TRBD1,TGCGCCAGCAGCTTGACAGGGGTTAGTGAGCAGTTCTTC,CASSLTGVSEQFF
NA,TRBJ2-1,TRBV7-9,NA,TGTGCCAGCAGCCTTGACAATGAGCAGTTCTTC,CASSLDNEQFF
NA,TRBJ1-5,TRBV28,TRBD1,TGTGCCAGCAGCGATTCCACAGGGGGCCGGAGCAATCAGCCCCAGCATTTT,CASSDSTGGRSNQPQHF
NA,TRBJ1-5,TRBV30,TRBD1,TGTGCCTGGTCTCCGGGACAGGGACCCCTGCCACAGCCCCAGCATTTT,CAWSPGQGPLPQPQHF
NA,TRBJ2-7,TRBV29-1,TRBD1,TGCAGCGTTGTTAGGGACAGCACCTACGAGCAGTACTTC,CSVVRDSTYEQYF
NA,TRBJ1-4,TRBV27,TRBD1,TGTGCCAGCAGTCCCGGGACAGTGATTGATAGTGAAAAACTGTTTTTT,CASSPGTVIDSEKLFF
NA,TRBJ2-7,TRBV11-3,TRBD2,TGTGCCAGCAGCCTAGCGGGATTATCCTACGAGCAGTACTTC,CASSLAGLSYEQYF
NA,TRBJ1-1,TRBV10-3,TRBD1,TGTGCCACCCTCCGGGAGACAGGGGCTATGAACACTGAAGCTTTCTTT,CATLRETGAMNTEAFF
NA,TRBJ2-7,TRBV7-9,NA,TGTGCCAGCAGCTCCGGGGGAACCTACGAGCAGTACTTC,CASSSGGTYEQYF
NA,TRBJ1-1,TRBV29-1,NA,TGCAGCGTTGAAGACCGGACAGTGAACACTGAAGCTTTCTTT,CSVEDRTVNTEAFF
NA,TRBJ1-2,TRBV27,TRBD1,TGTGCCAGCAGCGCCCCGGGACAGGGGAAAGGTGGCTACACCTTC,CASSAPGQGKGGYTF
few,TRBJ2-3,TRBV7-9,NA,TGTGCCAGCAGCTTCCCAGGTGGTGGCACAGATACGCAGTATTTT,CASSFPGGGTDTQYF
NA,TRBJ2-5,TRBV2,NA,TGTGCCAGCAGTGAAGGGTTTACAGGGACGGGGGAGACCCAGTACTTC,CASSEGFTGTGETQYF
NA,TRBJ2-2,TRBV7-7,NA,TGTGCCAGCAGCCCCGGCGGGGGCTCCGGGAGGGAGCTGTTTTTT,CASSPGGGSGRELFF
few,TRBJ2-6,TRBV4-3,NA,TGCGCCAGCAGCCAAGATACTAGCTCTGGGGCCAACGTCCTGACTTTC,CASSQDTSSGANVLTF
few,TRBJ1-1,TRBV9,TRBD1,TGTGCCAGCAGAGGGACAGAACCTGAAGCTTTCTTT,CASRGTEPEAFF
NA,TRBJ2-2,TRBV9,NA,TGTGCCAGCAGCGTAGAGGGGATCACCGGGGAGCTGTTTTTT,CASSVEGITGELFF
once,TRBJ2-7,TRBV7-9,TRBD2,TGTGCCAGCATCGCTACAAGCGGGAGTGCAGTGAACGAGCAGTACTTC,CASIATSGSAVNEQYF
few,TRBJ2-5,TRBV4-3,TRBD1,TGCGCCAGCAGCCAAGGGGACAGGATTTCAGAGACCCAGTACTTC,CASSQGDRISETQYF
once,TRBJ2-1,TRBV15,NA,TGTGCCACCAGGGGAGTGAGCTCCTACAATGAGCAGTTCTTC,CATRGVSSYNEQFF
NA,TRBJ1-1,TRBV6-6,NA,TGTGCCAGCAGTTTCGCCCCGGGGAGCACTGAAGCTTTCTTT,CASSFAPGSTEAFF
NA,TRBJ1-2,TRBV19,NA,TGTGCCAGTAGTATGGACGGGACTTATGGCTACACCTTC,CASSMDGTYGYTF
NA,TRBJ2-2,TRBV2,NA,TGTGCCAGCAGTGAAGTCGGGGGTACCGGGGAGCTGTTTTTT,CASSEVGGTGELFF
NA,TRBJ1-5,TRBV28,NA,TGTGCCAGTGGACAACCCTTTAAGGAGCCCCAGCATTTT,CASGQPFKEPQHF
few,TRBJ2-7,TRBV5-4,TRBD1,TGTGCCAGCAGCTCGGGACAGGGGAACGAGCAGTACTTC,CASSSGQGNEQYF
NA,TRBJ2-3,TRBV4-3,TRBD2,TGCGCCAGCAGCCAAGAGTATAGTAGACTAGCGGGAGATACGCAGTATTTT,CASSQEYSRLAGDTQYF
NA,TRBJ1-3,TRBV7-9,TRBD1,TGTGCCAGCAGCTTAGCTAAGACAGGGGTTGGAAACACCATATATTTT,CASSLAKTGVGNTIYF
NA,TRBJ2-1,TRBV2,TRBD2,TGTGCCACCACTAGCGGGAACCACAATGAGCAGTTCTTC,CATTSGNHNEQFF